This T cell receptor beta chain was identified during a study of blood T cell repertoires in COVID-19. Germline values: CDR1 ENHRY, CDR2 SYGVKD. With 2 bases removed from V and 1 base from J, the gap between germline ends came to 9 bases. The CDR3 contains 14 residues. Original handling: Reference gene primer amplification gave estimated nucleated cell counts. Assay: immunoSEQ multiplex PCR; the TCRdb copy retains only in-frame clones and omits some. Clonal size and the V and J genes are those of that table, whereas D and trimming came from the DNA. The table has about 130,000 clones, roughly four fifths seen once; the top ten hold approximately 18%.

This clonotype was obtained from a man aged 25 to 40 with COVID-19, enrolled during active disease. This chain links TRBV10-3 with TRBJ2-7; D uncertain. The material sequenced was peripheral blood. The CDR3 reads CAISEATVSYEQYF. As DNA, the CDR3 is TGTGCCATCAGTGAGGCGACTGTTTCCTACGAGCAGTACTTC.